This T cell receptor beta chain was identified during a study of vaccination effects on CD4 cells after COVID-19. TCRdb keeps only in-frame clones here, not all; method: immunoSEQ multiplex PCR. In the table there are 70,000 to 95,000 clones, roughly 74% of which are singletons. Viral peptide pool expansion of antigen-specific CD4+ T cells preceded sequencing in the ViraFEST assay. With approximately 9 days of culture completed, CD4+ T cells were isolated. Replacing half the medium with IL-2 medium was done on days 3 and 7. A remark on this clone: No antigen is known for it.

Findings and limits, study-wide: The study found that only 1 of 255 vaccine-induced clones from healthy vaccinees cross-reacted with common cold coronaviruses.

This CDR3 has 22 residues. From germline, CDR1 is ENHRY and CDR2 SYGVKD. The V segment lost 3 bases and the J segment 0 bases; nucleotides outside the gene matches: 18. The clonotype originates from a human donor who received a COVID-19 vaccine. The chain carries TRBV10-3 and TRBJ2-1, with 12 nucleotides matching TRBD2. This material consisted of CD4+ T cells from PBMCs cultured with HCoV-229E spike peptides, taken before COVID-19 vaccination. CDR3 loop: CAISDIRGSSSGGDSSYNEQFF. The CDR3 DNA sequence: TGTGCCATCAGTGATATCAGGGGTTCGTCTAGCGGGGGGGACAGCTCCTACAATGAGCAGTTCTTC.